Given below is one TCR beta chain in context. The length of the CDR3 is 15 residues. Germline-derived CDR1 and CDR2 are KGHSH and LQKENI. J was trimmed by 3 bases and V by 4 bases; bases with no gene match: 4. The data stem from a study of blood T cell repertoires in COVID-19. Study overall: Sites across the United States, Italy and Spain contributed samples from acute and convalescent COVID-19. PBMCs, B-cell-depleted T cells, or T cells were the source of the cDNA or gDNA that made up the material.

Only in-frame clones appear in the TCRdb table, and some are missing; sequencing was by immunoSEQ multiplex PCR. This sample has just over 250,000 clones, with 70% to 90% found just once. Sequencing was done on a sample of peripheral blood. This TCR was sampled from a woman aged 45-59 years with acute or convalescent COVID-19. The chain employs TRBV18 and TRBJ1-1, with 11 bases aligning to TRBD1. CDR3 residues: CASSRPGQGDTEAFF. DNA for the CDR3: TGTGCCAGCTCACGACCGGGACAGGGGGACACTGAAGCTTTCTTT.